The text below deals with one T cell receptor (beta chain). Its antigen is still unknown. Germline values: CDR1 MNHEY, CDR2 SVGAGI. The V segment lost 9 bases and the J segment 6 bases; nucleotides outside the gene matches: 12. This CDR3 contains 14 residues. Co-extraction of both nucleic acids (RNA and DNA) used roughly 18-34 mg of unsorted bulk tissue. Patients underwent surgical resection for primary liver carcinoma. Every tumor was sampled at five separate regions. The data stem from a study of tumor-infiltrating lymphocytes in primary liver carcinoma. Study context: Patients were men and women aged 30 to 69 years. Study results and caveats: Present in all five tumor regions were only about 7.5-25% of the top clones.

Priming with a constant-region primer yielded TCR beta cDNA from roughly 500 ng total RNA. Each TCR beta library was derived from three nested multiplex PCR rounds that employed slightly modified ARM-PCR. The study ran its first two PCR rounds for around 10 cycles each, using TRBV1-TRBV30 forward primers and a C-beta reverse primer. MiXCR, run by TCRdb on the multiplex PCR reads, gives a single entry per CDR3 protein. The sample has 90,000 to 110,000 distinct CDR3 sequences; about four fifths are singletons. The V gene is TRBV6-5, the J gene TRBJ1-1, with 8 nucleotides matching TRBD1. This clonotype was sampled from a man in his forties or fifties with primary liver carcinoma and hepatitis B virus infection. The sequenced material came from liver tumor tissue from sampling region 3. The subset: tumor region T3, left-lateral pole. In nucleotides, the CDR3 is TGTGCCAGTACTTATCAGGGGGCCTACGCTGAAGCTTTCTTT. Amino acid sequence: CASTYQGAYAEAFF.